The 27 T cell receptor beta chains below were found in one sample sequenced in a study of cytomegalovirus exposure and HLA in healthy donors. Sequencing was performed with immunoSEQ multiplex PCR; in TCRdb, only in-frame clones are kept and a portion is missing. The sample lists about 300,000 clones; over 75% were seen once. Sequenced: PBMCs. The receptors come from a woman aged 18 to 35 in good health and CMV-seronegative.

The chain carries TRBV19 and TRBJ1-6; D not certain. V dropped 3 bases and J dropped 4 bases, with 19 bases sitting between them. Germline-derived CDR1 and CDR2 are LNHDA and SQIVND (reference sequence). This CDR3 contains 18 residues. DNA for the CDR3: TGTGCCAGTAGTATTCCATCGGCTGGGCTCCGATATAATTCACCCCTCCACTTT. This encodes CASSIPSAGLRYNSPLHF.

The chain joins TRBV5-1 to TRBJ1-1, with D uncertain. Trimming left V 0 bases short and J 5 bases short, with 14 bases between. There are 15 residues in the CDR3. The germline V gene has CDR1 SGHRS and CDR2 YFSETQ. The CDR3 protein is CASSLEEWAETEAFF. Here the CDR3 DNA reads TGCGCCAGCAGCTTGGAGGAATGGGCAGAAACTGAAGCTTTCTTT.

In DNA form, the CDR3 reads TGTGCCTGGAGCCAAACTAACTATGGCTACACCTTC. Protein product: CAWSQTNYGYTF. The chain recombines TRBV30 with TRBJ1-2, with no clear D. V was pared by 3 bases and J by 0 bases, with 5 bases between. The CDR3 runs to 12 residues. Germline CDR1 is GTSNPN and CDR2 is SVGIG (reference sequence).

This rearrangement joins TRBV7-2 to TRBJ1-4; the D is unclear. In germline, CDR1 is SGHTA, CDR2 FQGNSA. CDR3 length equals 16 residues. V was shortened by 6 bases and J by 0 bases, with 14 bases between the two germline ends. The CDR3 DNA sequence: TGTGCCAGCAGTTTCCAATCACAGTCAACTAATGAAAAACTGTTTTTT. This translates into CASSFQSQSTNEKLFF.

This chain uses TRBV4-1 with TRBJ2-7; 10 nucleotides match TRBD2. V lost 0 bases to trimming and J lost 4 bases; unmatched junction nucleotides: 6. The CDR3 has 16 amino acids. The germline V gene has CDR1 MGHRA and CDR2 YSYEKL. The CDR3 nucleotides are TGCGCCAGCAGCCAAGATCCTAGCGGGAGTCTGTACGAGCAGTACTTC. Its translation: CASSQDPSGSLYEQYF.

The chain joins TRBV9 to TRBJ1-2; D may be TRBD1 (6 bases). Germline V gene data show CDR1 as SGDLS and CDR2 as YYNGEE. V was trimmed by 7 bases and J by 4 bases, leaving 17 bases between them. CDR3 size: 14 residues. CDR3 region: CASGKQGYRYGYTF. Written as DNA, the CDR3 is TGTGCCAGCGGAAAACAGGGTTATCGCTATGGCTACACCTTC.

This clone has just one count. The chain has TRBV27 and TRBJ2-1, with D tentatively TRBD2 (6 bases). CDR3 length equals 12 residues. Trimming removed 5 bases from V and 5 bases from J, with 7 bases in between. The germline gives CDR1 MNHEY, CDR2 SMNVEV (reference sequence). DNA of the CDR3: TGTGCCAGCAGTGGGAGGAACAATGAGCAGTTCTTC. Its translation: CASSGRNNEQFF.

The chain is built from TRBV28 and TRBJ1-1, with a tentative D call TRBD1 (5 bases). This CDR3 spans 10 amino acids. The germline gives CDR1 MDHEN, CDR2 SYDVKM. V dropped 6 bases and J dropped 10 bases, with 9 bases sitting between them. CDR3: CASRHGGAFF. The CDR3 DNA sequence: TGTGCCAGCAGACACGGGGGAGCTTTCTTT.

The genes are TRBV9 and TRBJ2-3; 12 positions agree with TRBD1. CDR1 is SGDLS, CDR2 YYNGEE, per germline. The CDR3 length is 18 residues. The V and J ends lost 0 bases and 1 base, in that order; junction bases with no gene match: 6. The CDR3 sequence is CASSVEGQGASGTDTQYF. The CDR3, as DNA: TGTGCCAGCAGCGTAGAGGGACAGGGGGCGAGCGGCACAGATACGCAGTATTTT.

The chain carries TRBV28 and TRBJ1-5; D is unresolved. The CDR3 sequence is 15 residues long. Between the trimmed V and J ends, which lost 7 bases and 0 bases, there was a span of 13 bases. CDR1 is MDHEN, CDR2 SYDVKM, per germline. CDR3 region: CASTQFRGSNQPQHF. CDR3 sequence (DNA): TGTGCCAGCACCCAGTTCCGGGGTAGCAATCAGCCCCAGCATTTT.

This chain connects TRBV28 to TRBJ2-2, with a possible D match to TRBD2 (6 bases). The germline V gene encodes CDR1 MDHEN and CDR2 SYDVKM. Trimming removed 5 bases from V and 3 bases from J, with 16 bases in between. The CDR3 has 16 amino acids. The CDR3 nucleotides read TGTGCCAGCAGTCACGGGCGGGGTATGGACACCGGGGAGCTGTTTTTT. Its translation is CASSHGRGMDTGELFF.

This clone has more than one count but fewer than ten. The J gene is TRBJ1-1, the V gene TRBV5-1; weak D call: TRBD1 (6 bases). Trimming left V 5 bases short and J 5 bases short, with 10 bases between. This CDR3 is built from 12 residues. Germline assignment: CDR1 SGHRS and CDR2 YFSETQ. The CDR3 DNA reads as TGCGCCAGCAGTCAGGGGAAAACTGAAGCTTTCTTT. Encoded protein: CASSQGKTEAFF. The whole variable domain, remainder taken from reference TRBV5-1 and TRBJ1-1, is KAGVTQTPRYLIKTRGQQVTLSCSPISGHRSVSWYQQTPGQGLQFLFEYFSETQRNKGNFPGRFSGRQFSNSRSEMNVSTLELGDSALYLCASSQGKTEAFFGQGTRLTVV.

As DNA, the CDR3 is TGTGCCAGCAGCCAAAGGTCCCCGAGGACCGGGGGCGAGCAGTACTTC. This codes for CASSQRSPRTGGEQYF. The chain carries TRBV14 and TRBJ2-7; the D gene is possibly TRBD2 (6 bases). Trimming left V 2 bases short and J 6 bases short, with 20 bases between. This CDR3 region has 16 residues. Germline CDR1 and CDR2: SGHDN and FVKESK.

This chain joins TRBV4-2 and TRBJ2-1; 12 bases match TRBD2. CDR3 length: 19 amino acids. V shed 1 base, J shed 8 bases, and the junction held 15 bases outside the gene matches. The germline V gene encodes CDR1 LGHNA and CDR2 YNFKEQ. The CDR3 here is CASSQGDHLTSGRNHEQFF. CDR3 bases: TGTGCCAGCAGCCAAGGGGACCACCTGACTAGCGGGAGAAACCATGAGCAGTTCTTC.

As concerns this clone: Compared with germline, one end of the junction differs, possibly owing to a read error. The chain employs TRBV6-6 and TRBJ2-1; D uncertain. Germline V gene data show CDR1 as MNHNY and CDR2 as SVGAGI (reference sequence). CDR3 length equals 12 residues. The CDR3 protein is CASSYELRGLIF. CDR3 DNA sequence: TGTGCCAGCAGTTACGAACTACGCGGTTTAATCTTC.

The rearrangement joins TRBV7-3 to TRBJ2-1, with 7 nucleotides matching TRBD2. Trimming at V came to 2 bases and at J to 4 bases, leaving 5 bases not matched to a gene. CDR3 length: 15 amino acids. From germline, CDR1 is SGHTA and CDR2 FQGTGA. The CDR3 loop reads CASSLAGAGYNEQFF. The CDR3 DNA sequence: TGTGCCAGCAGCTTAGCGGGAGCGGGATACAATGAGCAGTTCTTC.

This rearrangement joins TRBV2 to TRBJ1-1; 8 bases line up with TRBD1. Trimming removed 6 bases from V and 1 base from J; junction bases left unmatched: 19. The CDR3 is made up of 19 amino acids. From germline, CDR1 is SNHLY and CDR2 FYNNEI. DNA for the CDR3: TGTGCCAGCAGCGGAAGGACCGACAGGGGTCCCTTATCGAACACTGAAGCTTTCTTT. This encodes CASSGRTDRGPLSNTEAFF.

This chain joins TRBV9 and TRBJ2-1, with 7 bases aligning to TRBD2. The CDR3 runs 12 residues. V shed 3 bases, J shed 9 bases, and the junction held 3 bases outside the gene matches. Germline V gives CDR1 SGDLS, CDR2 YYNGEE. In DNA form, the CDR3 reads TGTGCCAGCAGCGGGGCGGGAGTTGAGCAGTTCTTC. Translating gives CASSGAGVEQFF.

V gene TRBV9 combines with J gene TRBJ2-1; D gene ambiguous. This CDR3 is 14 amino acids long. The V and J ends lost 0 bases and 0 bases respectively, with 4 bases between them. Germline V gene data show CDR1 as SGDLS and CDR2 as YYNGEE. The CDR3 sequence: CASSVGSSYNEQFF. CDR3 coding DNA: TGTGCCAGCAGCGTAGGTAGCTCCTACAATGAGCAGTTCTTC.

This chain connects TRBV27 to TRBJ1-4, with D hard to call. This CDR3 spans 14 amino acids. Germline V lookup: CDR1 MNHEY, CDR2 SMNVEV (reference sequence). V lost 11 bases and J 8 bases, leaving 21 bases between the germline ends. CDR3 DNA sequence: TGTGCCCCCGCAGCGGGTATATCCGCGGAAAAACTGTTTTTT. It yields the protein CAPAAGISAEKLFF.

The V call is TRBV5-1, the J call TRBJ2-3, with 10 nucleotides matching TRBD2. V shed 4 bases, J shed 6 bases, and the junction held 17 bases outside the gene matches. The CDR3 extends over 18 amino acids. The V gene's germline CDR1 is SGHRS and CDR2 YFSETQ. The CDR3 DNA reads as TGCGCCAGCAGCCCTACCGTCGGGCTAGCGGGAGTTTCGGATACGCAGTATTTT. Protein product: CASSPTVGLAGVSDTQYF.

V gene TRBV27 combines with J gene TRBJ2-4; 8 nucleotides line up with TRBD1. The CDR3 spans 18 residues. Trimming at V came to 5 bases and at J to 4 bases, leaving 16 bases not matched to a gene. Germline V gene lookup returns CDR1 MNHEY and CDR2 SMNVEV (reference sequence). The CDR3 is CASSPLPTGAVKKNIQYF. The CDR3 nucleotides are TGTGCCAGCAGTCCCCTCCCGACAGGGGCGGTGAAAAAAAACATTCAGTACTTC.

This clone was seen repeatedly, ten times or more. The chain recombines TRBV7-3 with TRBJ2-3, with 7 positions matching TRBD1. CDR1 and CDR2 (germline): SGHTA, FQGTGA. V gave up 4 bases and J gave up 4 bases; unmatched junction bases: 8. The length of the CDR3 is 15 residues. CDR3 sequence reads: CASSYDRERADTQYF. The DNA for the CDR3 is TGTGCCAGCAGCTACGACAGGGAACGGGCAGATACGCAGTATTTT. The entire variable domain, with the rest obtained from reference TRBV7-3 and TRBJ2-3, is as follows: GAGVSQTPSNKVTEKGKYVELRCDPISGHTALYWYRQSLGQGPEFLIYFQGTGAADDSGLPNDRFFAVRPEGSVSTLKIQRTERGDSAVYLCASSYDRERADTQYFGPGTRLTVL.

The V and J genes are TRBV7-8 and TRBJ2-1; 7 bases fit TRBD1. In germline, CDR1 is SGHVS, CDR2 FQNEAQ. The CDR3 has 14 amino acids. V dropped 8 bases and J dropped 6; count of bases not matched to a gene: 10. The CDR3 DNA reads TGTGCCAGCGGGGATCGCAGGGGGAGCAATGAGCAGTTCTTC. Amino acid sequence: CASGDRRGSNEQFF.

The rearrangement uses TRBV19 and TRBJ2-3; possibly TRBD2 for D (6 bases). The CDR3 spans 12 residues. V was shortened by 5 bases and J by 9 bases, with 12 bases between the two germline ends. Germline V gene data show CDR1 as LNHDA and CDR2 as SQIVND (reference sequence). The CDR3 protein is CASSLPGRTQYF. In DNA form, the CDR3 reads TGTGCCAGTAGTCTTCCGGGGAGGACGCAGTATTTT.

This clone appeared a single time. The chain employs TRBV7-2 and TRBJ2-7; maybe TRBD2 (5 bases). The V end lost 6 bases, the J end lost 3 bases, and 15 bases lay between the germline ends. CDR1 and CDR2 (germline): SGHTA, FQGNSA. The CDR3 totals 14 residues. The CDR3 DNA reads TGTGCCAGCAGACCCGGAGGTTCTGGCTACGAGCAGTACTTC. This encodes CASRPGGSGYEQYF.

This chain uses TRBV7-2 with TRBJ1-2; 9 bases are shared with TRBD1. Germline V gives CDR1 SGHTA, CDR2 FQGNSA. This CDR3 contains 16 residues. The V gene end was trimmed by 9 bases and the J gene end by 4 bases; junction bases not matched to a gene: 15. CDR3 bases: TGTGCCAGTAAAAACGGGACAGGGTTGCCAGTCTATGGCTACACCTTC. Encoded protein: CASKNGTGLPVYGYTF.